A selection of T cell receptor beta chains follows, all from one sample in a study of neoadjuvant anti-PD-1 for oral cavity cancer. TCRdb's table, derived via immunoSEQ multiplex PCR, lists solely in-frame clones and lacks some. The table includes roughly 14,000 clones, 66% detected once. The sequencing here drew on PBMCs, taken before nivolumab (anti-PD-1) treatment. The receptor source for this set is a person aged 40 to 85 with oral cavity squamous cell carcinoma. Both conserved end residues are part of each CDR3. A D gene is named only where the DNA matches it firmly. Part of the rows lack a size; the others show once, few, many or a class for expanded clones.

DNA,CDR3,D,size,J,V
TGCGCCAGCAGCTTGGACTTCGCGAACACCGGGGAGCTGTTTTTT,CASSLDFANTGELFF,.,.,TRBJ2-2,TRBV5-1
TGTGCCAGCTATAAAATAGGGACCGTGAACACTGAAGCTTTCTTT,CASYKIGTVNTEAFF,.,.,TRBJ1-1,TRBV19
TGTGCCAGCAGAGAGGACTGGGGATGGGAGCAGTACTTC,CASREDWGWEQYF,.,.,TRBJ2-7,TRBV6-1
TGTGCCAGTAGCCTGGTAGAAGTACAACAGCCCCAGCATTTT,CASSLVEVQQPQHF,.,.,TRBJ1-5,TRBV19
TGTGCCAGCAGCCCGGGACAGGGCGACAATCAGCCCCAGCATTTT,CASSPGQGDNQPQHF,TRBD1,.,TRBJ1-5,TRBV5-4
TGTGCCAGTAGTATCTTGACAGGGGGCTTATCACCCCTCCACTTT,CASSILTGGLSPLHF,TRBD1,.,TRBJ1-6,TRBV19
TGTGCCATCAGTGAGTCGGGGCCGGCTGATAGTGAAGCTTTCTTT,CAISESGPADSEAFF,.,.,TRBJ1-1,TRBV10-3
TGTGCCAGCAGTGAATCCCAGGGGTTCTTAGAGACCCAGTACTTC,CASSESQGFLETQYF,.,.,TRBJ2-5,TRBV25-1
TGTGCCAGCAGCCCCCAAGCGGTTCCGAATAATTCACCCCTCCACTTT,CASSPQAVPNNSPLHF,.,few,TRBJ1-6,TRBV6-6
TGCGCCAGCAGTGAGTCCCAGGGGGCCGTTGGAAACACCATATATTTT,CASSESQGAVGNTIYF,TRBD1,.,TRBJ1-3,TRBV10-2
TGTGCCAGCAGCTTAGGACAGGGGGTCTACGAGCAGTACTTC,CASSLGQGVYEQYF,TRBD1,.,TRBJ2-7,TRBV5-8
TGTGCCAGTAGTATAGTAAAAGATCAGCCCCAGCATTTT,CASSIVKDQPQHF,.,.,TRBJ1-5,TRBV19
TGTGCCAGCTCAAGAGGGACAGGGGGCGATCAGCCCCAGCATTTT,CASSRGTGGDQPQHF,TRBD1,.,TRBJ1-5,TRBV18
TGTGCCAGCAGTGAAAATCCCTTAGGCTACACCTTC,CASSENPLGYTF,.,.,TRBJ1-2,TRBV2
TGTGCCAGCAGTCTTTTTTTCGGGGCAGATACGCAGTATTTT,CASSLFFGADTQYF,.,few,TRBJ2-3,TRBV6-4
TGCGCCAGCAGTGAGGTCGGTTCAGCCACCGGGGAGCTGTTTTTT,CASSEVGSATGELFF,.,once,TRBJ2-2,TRBV10-1
TGTGCCAGCAGCTTGAGGGGGATTAACACAGATACGCAGTATTTT,CASSLRGINTDTQYF,.,.,TRBJ2-3,TRBV5-6
TGTGCCAGCAGAGAGCAGGGGAATAATTCACCCCTCCACTTT,CASREQGNNSPLHF,.,few,TRBJ1-6,TRBV2
TGTGCCAGCAGCCACCTGACAGGGCGAAGCAATCAGCCCCAGCATTTT,CASSHLTGRSNQPQHF,TRBD1,.,TRBJ1-5,TRBV7-8